One sample yielded the 13 T cell receptor beta chains listed below, sequenced in a study of T-cell memory formation after mild COVID-19. From the 5' RACE reads, TCRdb called clonotypes with MiXCR, one entry per CDR3 protein. Here the sample spans under 400,000 distinct CDR3 sequences, roughly 20% being singletons. Sequenced input: PBMCs or a T cell subset sorted from them (not recorded which). These receptors were obtained from an adult woman who had mild COVID-19 (a few samples of this study predate the infection). Cell type and time point are not known.

This clonotype was counted only a few times. The chain uses TRBV12-3 or TRBV12-4 and TRBJ2-7; 12 nucleotides line up with TRBD2. This CDR3 contains 15 residues. The junction had 3 bases not matched to a gene; V was cut back by 4 bases and J by 2 bases. The CDR3 DNA follows: TGTGCCAGCAGTTCCCGGACTAGCGGGGCCTACGAGCAGTACTTC. The encoded protein is CASSSRTSGAYEQYF.

This clonotype showed up just a few times. This chain uses TRBV3-1 with TRBJ2-5; 7 bases align to TRBD1. J gave up 6 bases and V 0 bases, and 7 bases lay outside the gene matches. This CDR3 is built from 15 residues. From germline, CDR1 is LGHDT and CDR2 YNNKEL (reference sequence). The CDR3 coding sequence is TGTGCCAGCAGCCAAGACCCGGACAGGTTCAAGACCCAGTACTTC. Amino acid sequence: CASSQDPDRFKTQYF.

This clonotype was counted once. Here the CDR3 reads CASSPTTSPDTQYF. The DNA of the CDR3 is TGTGCCAGCAGCCCTACTACTAGTCCAGATACGCAGTATTTT. The chain couples TRBV11-2 to TRBJ2-3; maybe TRBD2 (5 bases). Germline V gene sequence: CDR1 SGHAT, CDR2 FQNNGV. The V end was cut by 5 bases, the J end by 4 bases, with 13 bases between. The CDR3 sequence is 14 residues long.

There are a few counts of this clonotype. This chain uses TRBV20-1 with TRBJ1-1; tentatively, D is TRBD1 (6 bases). Looked up from germline, CDR1 is DFQATT and CDR2 is SNEGSKA (reference sequence). V shed 7 bases and J shed 3 bases, with 15 bases lying between them. CDR3 length: 13 amino acids. The CDR3 sequence: CSVIQPGDTEAFF. CDR3 nucleotide sequence: TGCAGTGTCATCCAGCCAGGGGACACTGAAGCTTTCTTT.

The rearrangement links TRBV18 to TRBJ2-5, with D possibly matching TRBD2 (6 bases). Trimming removed 2 bases at V and 5 bases at J, with 9 bases between. Germline V CDR1 and CDR2: KGHSH, LQKENI. This CDR3 region has 13 residues. The CDR3 is CASSPGRFETQYF. CDR3 in DNA: TGTGCCAGCTCACCAGGGAGGTTTGAGACCCAGTACTTC. Combining the CDR3 with reference TRBV18 and TRBJ2-5 gives the whole variable domain NAGVMQNPRHLVRRRGQEARLRCSPMKGHSHVYWYRQLPEEGLKFMVYLQKENIIDESGMPKERFSAEFPKEGPSILRIQQVVRGDSAAYFCASSPGRFETQYFGPGTRLLVL.

The V and J genes are TRBV24-1 and TRBJ2-3; 8 bases map to TRBD2. CDR3 length equals 19 residues. V lost 0 bases, J lost 3 bases, and 13 bases stayed unmatched. Germline values: CDR1 KGHDR, CDR2 SFDVKD. The CDR3 sequence: CATSDLSRGGSMMTDTQYF. CDR3 DNA: TGTGCCACCAGTGATTTGAGCCGGGGGGGCTCAATGATGACAGATACGCAGTATTTT.

This clonotype came up many times. CDR3 sequence reads: CASSLGVGDNEQFF. CDR3 nucleotides: TGCGCCAGCAGCTTGGGTGTCGGGGACAATGAGCAGTTCTTC. The chain joins TRBV5-1 to TRBJ2-1; TRBD2 might be the D (5 bases). This CDR3 region has 14 residues. Trimming took off 0 bases at V and 5 bases at J, with 9 bases between the two ends. Per the germline V gene, CDR1 is SGHRS and CDR2 is YFSETQ.

This clonotype was seen many times. The V call is TRBV6-5, the J call TRBJ2-3; D unresolved. The CDR3 runs 13 residues. Trimming removed 2 bases at V and 7 bases at J, with 10 bases between. Germline CDR1 is MNHEY and CDR2 is SVGAGI. CDR3 nucleotide sequence: TGTGCCAGCAGTTACGACGAAACCAATACGCAGTATTTT. Encoded protein: CASSYDETNTQYF.

This chain uses TRBV12-3 or TRBV12-4 with TRBJ2-2; D might be TRBD1 or TRBD2, each matching 5 bases. The CDR3 length is 14 residues. V lost 3 bases and J lost 2, with 7 bases in between. In nucleotides, the CDR3 is TGTGCCAGCAGTTTTGGGACCAACACCGGGGAGCTGTTTTTT. Translation gives CASSFGTNTGELFF.

V gene TRBV19 combines with J gene TRBJ1-1, with TRBD1 as a possible D gene (5 bases). Trimming removed 7 bases from V and 0 bases from J, with 9 bases in between. Germline lookup yields CDR1 LNHDA and CDR2 SQIVND (reference sequence). This CDR3 has 13 amino acids. CDR3 nucleotides: TGTGCCAGTAAGGGGACGGTGAACACTGAAGCTTTCTTT. Translation: CASKGTVNTEAFF. The complete variable domain, with remaining parts taken from reference TRBV19 and TRBJ1-1, reads DGGITQSPKYLFRKEGQNVTLSCEQNLNHDAMYWYRQDPGQGLRLIYYSQIVNDFQKGDIAEGYSVSREKKESFPLTVTSAQKNPTAFYLCASKGTVNTEAFFGQGTRLTVV.

V and J are TRBV5-1 and TRBJ1-1; TRBD1 matches at 8 bases. The V gene's germline CDR1 is SGHRS and CDR2 YFSETQ. J gave up 5 bases and V 0 bases, and 21 bases lay outside the gene matches. The CDR3 has 20 amino acids. As DNA, the CDR3 is TGCGCCAGCAGCTTGGAAACTATTATGGCACAGGGGGGCTACCAGACTGAAGCTTTCTTT. It translates to CASSLETIMAQGGYQTEAFF.

There are many counts of this clonotype. The V and J genes are TRBV4-3 and TRBJ2-1; 12 bases fit TRBD1. V was pared by 4 bases and J by 8 bases, with 9 bases of the junction left unmatched. This CDR3 has 16 amino acids. Germline V gene data show CDR1 as LGHNA and CDR2 as YSLEER. The CDR3 bases are TGCGCCAGCAGCCCAATTCCCGGGACAGGGGGCTATGAGCAGTTCTTC. It yields the protein CASSPIPGTGGYEQFF.

The chain has TRBV19 and TRBJ2-3; D may be TRBD2 (6 bases). CDR3 length: 17 residues. Trimming took off 4 bases at V and 2 bases at J, with 19 bases between the two ends. CDR1 is LNHDA, CDR2 SQIVND, per germline (reference sequence). DNA for the CDR3: TGTGCCAGTAGTACCGAGAGGGAGGAATTCCTCACAGATACGCAGTATTTT. Protein product: CASSTEREEFLTDTQYF.